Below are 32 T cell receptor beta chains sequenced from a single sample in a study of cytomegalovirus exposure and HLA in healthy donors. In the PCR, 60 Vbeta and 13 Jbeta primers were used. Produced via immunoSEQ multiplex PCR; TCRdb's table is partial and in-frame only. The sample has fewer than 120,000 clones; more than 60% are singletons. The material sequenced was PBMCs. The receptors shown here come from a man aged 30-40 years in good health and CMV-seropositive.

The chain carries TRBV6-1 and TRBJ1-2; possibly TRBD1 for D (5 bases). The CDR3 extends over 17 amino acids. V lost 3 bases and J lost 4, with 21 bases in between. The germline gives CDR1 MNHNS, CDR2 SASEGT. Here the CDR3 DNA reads TGTGCCAGCAGTGATGGGGCAGACACTTGGGGCCCCTATGGCTACACCTTC. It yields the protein CASSDGADTWGPYGYTF.

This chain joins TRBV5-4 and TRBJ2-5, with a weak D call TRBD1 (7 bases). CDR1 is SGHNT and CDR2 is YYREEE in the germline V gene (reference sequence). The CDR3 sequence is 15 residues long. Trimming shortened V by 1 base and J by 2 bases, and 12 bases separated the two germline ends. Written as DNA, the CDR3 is TGTGCCAGCAGCTTGAGGCAGGGGGGTCAAGAGACCCAGTACTTC. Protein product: CASSLRQGGQETQYF.

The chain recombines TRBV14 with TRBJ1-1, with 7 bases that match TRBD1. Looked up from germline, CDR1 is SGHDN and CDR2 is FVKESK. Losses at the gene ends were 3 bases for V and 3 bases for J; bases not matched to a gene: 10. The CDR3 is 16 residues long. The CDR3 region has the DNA TGTGCCAGCAGCCACCGACAGGGATCGGGGGACACTGAAGCTTTCTTT. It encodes CASSHRQGSGDTEAFF. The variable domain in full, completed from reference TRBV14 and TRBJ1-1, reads EAGVTQFPSHSVIEKGQTVTLRCDPISGHDNLYWYRRVMGKEIKFLLHFVKESKQDESGMPNNRFLAERTGGTYSTLKVQPAELEDSGVYFCASSHRQGSGDTEAFFGQGTRLTVV.

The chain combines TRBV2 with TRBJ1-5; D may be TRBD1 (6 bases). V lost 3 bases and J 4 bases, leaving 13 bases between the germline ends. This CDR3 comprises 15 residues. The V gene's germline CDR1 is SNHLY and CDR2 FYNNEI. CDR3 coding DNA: TGTGCCAGCAGTGACTTGCACAGGGATAATCAGCCCCAGCATTTT. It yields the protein CASSDLHRDNQPQHF.

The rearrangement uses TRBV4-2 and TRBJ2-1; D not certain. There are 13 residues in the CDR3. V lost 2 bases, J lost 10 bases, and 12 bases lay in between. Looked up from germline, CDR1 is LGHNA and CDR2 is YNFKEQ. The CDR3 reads CASSQPTGREQFF. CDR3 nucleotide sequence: TGTGCCAGCAGCCAACCGACTGGCCGAGAGCAGTTCTTC.

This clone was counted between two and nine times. The CDR3, as DNA: TGTGCCAGCAGCCTTTTAATGAACACTGAAGCTTTCTTT. Protein product: CASSLLMNTEAFF. The chain recombines TRBV11-3 with TRBJ1-1; D gene unclear. Germline V CDR1 and CDR2: SGHNT, YENEEA. The CDR3 runs 13 residues. V lost 5 bases, J lost 0 bases, and 7 bases lay in between.

The DNA of the CDR3 is TGTGCCAGCAGTGAATCATTTGGGGGGGGCTATGGCTACACCTTC. Protein sequence: CASSESFGGGYGYTF. The chain joins TRBV2 to TRBJ1-2, with a possible D match to TRBD1 (5 bases). The CDR3 totals 15 residues. Trimming shortened V by 2 bases and J by 4 bases, and 14 bases separated the two germline ends. The germline V gene encodes CDR1 SNHLY and CDR2 FYNNEI.

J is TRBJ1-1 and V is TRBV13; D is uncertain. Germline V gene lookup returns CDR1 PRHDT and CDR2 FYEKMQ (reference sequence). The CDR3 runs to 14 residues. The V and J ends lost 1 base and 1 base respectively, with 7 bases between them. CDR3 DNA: TGTGCCAGCAGCTTAGACACGGGGAACACTGAAGCTTTCTTT. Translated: CASSLDTGNTEAFF.

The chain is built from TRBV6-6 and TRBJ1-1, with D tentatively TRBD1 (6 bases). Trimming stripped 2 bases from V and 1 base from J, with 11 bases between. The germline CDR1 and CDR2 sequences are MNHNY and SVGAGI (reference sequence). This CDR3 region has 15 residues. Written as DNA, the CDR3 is TGTGCCAGCAGTTACGCAGGGGACGGGAACACTGAAGCTTTCTTT. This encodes CASSYAGDGNTEAFF.

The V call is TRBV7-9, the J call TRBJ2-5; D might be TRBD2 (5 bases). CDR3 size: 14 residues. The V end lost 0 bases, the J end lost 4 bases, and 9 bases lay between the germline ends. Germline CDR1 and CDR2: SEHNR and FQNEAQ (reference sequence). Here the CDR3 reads CASSLALGRETQYF. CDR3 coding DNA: TGTGCCAGCAGCTTAGCCCTGGGGAGAGAGACCCAGTACTTC.

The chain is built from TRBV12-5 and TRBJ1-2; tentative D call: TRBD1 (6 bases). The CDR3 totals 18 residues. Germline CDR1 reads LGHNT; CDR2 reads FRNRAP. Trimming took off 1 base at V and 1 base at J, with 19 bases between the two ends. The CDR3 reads CASGLDGYSGHDNYGYTF. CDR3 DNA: TGTGCTAGTGGTTTGGACGGGTATTCGGGACACGATAACTATGGCTACACCTTC.

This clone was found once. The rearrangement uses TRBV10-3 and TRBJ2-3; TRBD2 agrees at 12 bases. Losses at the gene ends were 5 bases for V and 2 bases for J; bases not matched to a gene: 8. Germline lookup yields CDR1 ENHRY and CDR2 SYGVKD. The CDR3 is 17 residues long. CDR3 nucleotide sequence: TGTGCCATCAGTTTAACTAGCGGGGGGACCCACACAGATACGCAGTATTTT. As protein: CAISLTSGGTHTDTQYF.

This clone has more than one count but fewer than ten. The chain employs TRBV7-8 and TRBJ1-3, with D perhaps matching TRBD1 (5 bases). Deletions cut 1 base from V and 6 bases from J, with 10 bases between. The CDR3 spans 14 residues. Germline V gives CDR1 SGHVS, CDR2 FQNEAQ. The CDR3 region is CASSLDRSINTIYF. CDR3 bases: TGTGCCAGCAGCTTAGACAGGTCCATAAACACCATATATTTT.

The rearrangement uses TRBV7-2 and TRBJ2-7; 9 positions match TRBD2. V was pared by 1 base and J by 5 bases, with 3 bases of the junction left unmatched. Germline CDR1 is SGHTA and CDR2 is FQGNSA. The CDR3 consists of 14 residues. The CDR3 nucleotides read TGTGCCAGCAGCTTAGGCGGGGGGGCCAACGAGCAGTACTTC. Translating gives CASSLGGGANEQYF.

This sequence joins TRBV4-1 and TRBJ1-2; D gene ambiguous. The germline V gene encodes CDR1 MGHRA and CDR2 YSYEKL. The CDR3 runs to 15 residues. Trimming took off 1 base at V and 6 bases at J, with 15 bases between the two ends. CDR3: CASSQVPGLRNGYTF. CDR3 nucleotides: TGCGCCAGCAGCCAAGTCCCGGGGTTGCGTAATGGCTACACCTTC.

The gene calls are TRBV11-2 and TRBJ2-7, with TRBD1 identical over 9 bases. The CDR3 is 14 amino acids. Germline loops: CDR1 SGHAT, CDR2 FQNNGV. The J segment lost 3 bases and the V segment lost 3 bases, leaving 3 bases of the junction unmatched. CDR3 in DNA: TGTGCCAGCAGCTTCGAGACAGGGGGCTACGAGCAGTACTTC. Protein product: CASSFETGGYEQYF.

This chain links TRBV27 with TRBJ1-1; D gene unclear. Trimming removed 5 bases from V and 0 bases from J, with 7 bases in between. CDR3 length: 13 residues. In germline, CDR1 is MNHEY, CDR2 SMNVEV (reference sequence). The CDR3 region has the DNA TGTGCCAGCAGTACAATCATGAACACTGAAGCTTTCTTT. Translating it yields CASSTIMNTEAFF.

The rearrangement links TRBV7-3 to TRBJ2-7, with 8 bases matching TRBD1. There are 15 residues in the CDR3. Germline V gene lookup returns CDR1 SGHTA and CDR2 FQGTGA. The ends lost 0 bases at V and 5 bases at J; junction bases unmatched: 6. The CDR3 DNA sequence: TGTGCCAGCAGCTTAACCTCGGACAGGGTCAACGAGCAGTACTTC. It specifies CASSLTSDRVNEQYF.

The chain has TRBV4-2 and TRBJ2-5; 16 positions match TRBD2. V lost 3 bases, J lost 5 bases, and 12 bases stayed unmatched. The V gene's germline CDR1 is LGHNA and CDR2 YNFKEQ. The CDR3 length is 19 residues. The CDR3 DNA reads TGTGCCAGCAGCCAGGCGGGGACTAGCGGGGGGGCCGCGCTCGAGACCCAGTACTTC. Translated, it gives CASSQAGTSGGAALETQYF.

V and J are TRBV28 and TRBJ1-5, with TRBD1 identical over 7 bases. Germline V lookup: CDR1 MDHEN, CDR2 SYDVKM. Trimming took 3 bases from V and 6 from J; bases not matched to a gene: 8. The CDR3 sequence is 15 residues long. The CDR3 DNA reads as TGTGCCAGCAGTTTCCAGGACAGGACTTTTCAGCCCCAGCATTTT. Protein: CASSFQDRTFQPQHF.

CDR3 in DNA: TGCGCCAGCAGCTTGGCCGCTAGCGGGGACGCCTACAATGAGCAGTTCTTC. The encoded protein is CASSLAASGDAYNEQFF. The chain combines TRBV5-1 with TRBJ2-1; TRBD2 agrees at 9 bases. After removal of 0 bases from V and 2 bases from J, the junction contained 6 bases not matched to a gene. Germline assignment: CDR1 SGHRS and CDR2 YFSETQ. The CDR3 covers 17 residues.

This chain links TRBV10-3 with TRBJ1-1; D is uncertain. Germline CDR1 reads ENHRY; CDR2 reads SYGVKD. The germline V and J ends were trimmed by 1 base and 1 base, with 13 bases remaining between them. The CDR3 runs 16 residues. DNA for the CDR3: TGTGCCATCAGTGAGTTAGGCGGGGAGCCGAACACTGAAGCTTTCTTT. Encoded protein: CAISELGGEPNTEAFF.

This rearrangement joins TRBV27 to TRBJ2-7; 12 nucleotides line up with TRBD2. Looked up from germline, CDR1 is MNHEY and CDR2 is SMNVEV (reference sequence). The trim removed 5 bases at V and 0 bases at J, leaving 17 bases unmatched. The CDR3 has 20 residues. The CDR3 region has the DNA TGTGCCAGCAGTCCAGATGGACTAGCGGGGCCATCTGTCAGCTCCTACGAGCAGTACTTC. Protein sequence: CASSPDGLAGPSVSSYEQYF.

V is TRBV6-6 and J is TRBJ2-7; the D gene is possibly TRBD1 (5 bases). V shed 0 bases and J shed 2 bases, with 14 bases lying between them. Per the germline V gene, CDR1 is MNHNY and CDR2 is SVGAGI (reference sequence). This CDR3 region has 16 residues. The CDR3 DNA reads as TGTGCCAGCAGTTACTCGACCAGGGCCCCCCCCTACGAGCAGTACTTC. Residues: CASSYSTRAPPYEQYF.

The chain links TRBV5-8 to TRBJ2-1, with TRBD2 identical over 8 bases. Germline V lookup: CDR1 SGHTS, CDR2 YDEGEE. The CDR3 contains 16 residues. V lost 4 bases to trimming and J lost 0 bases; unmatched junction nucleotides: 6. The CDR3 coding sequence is TGTGCCAGCAGCCAAGGACTAGCCCCCTCCTACAATGAGCAGTTCTTC. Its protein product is CASSQGLAPSYNEQFF.

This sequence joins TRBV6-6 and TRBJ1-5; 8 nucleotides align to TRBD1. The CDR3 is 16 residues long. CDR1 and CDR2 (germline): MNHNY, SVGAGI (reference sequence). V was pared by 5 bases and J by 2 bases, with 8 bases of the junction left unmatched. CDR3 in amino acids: CASSARTGWRNQPQHF. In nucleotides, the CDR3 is TGTGCCAGCAGTGCCCGGACAGGGTGGCGCAATCAGCCCCAGCATTTT.

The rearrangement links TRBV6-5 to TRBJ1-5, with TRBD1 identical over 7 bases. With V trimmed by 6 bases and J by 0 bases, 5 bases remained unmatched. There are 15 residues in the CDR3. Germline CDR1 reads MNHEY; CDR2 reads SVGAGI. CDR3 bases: TGTGCCAGCAGCCGAACAGGGGATAGCAATCAGCCCCAGCATTTT. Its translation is CASSRTGDSNQPQHF.

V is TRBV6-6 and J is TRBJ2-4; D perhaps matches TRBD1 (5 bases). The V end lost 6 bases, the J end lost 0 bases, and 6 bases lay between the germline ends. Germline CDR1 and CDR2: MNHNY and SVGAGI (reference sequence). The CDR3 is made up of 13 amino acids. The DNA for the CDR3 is TGTGCCAGCAGGGACATAGCCAAAAACATTCAGTACTTC. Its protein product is CASRDIAKNIQYF.

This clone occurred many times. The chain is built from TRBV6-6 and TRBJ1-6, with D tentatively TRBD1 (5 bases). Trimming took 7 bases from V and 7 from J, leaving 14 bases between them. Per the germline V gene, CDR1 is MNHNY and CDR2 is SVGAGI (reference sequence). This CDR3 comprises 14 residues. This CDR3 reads CASTERGNNSPLHF. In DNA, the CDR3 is TGTGCCAGCACGGAACGGGGGAACAATTCACCCCTCCACTTT.

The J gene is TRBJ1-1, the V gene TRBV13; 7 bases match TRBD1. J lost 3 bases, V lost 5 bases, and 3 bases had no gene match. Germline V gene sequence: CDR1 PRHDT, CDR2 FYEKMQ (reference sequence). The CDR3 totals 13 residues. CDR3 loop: CASSHDRDTEAFF. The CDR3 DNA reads TGTGCCAGCAGCCACGACAGGGACACTGAAGCTTTCTTT.

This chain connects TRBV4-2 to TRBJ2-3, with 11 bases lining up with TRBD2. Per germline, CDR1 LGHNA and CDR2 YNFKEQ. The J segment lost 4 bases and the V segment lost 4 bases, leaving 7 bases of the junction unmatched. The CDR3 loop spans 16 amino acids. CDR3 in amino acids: CASSRLLAGAPDTQYF. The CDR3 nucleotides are TGTGCCAGCAGCCGCCTACTAGCGGGGGCCCCAGATACGCAGTATTTT.

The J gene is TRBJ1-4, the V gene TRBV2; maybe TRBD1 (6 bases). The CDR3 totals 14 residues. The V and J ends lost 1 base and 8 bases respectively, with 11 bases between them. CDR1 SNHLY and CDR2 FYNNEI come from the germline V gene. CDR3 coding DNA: TGTGCCAGCAGTGAAGGCCAGGGGAACGAAAAACTGTTTTTT. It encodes CASSEGQGNEKLFF.